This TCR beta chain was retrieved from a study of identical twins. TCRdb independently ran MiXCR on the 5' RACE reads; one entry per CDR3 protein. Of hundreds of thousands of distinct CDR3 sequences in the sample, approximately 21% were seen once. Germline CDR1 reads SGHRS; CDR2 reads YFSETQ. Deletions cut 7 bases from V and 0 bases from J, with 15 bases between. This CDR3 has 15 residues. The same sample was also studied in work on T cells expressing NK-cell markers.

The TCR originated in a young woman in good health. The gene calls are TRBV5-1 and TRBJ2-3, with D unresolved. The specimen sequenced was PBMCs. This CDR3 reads CASARAIASTDTQYF. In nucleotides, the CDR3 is TGCGCCAGCGCACGGGCTATAGCTAGCACAGATACGCAGTATTTT.